Given below is one T cell receptor beta chain in context. The antigen is not known. Libraries were prepared by immunoSEQ multiplex PCR; TCRdb keeps only in-frame clonotypes and omits some of them. The data hold around 60,000 clones, with roughly 79% observed a single time. The source of the sample is a study of radiation and T cells in renal cell carcinoma. Findings of the study overall: Without pretreatment biopsies, baseline tumor clonotype presence was undetermined.

Described time point: blood 2 weeks post-SBRT. The sample's treatment: 15 Gy SBRT to primary tumor, nephrectomy 4 weeks later. The patient's renal cell carcinoma had clear cell pathology. The junction had 3 bases not matched to a gene; V was cut back by 3 bases and J by 2 bases. Germline V lookup: CDR1 SGHTA, CDR2 FQGNSA. The CDR3 loop spans 15 amino acids. This chain uses TRBV7-2 with TRBJ2-1; 8 bases agree with TRBD2. The origin of this receptor is a man in his sixties with renal cell carcinoma. The sequenced sample was blood, obtained from a patient whose treatment included radiotherapy and nephrectomy. The CDR3 DNA reads as TGTGCCAGCAGCTTGATGGGACTAGCCTACAATGAGCAGTTCTTC. This sequence encodes CASSLMGLAYNEQFF.